This TCR beta chain was retrieved from a study of blood T cell repertoires in COVID-19 (dated by TCRdb to about 2020). Regarding the study in general: Collaborator samples came from the United States, Italy and Spain and covered acute and convalescent phases of COVID-19. The sample metadata nearly always contained a de-identified subject ID, COVID-19 status, age in years and sex. The material from the prospective study consisted of cDNA or gDNA derived from T cells, B-cell-depleted T cells, or PBMCs. Deeply sampled blood TCRbeta repertoires from subjects exposed to, actively infected with, or recovered from COVID-19 were included in the dataset. A freely available public database, intended as a resource for researchers studying the immune response to SARS-CoV-2, is where the repertoires were released. Where HLA class I and class II types were available, the types were taken from metadata supplied by the sample provider, not from assay-based typing. The samples were drawn from two sources: the first 160 participants of the ongoing ImmuneRACE study, and over 1,000 subjects contributed by 6 global collaborators.

The immunoSEQ Assay, a bias-controlled multiplex PCR, was used to amplify TCRbeta CDR3 regions from genomic DNA. From the authors' description of their analysis: Nucleated cell counts per sample were estimated from amplification of reference gene primers within the assay. To quantify the absolute abundance of each unique TCRbeta CDR3 rearrangement, sequence reads were collapsed and filtered. For each sample, productive Simpson clonality was calculated as the square root of Simpson's diversity index across productive rearrangements. TCRdb took over this immuneACCESS table, retaining in-frame rearrangements with V and J assigned. Such tables are incomplete; in checked studies, under half of the missing clones stem from an unresolved V gene, and the remainder is unexplained. For V, J and clone size, that table is used; D and trimming come from the DNA. The sample table contains 65,000 or so clones; only one count was recorded for 75% to 80% of them. Roughly 25% of the sample lies in the top ten.

Overall results and qualifications from the work: The quantity of clinical and demographic metadata differed by source and by participant and was supplied without curation.

Each collaborating institution followed its own protocols to collect whole blood in K2EDTA tubes. For TCRbeta analysis, collaborators shipped samples as frozen whole blood, isolated PBMCs, or DNA extracted from either of those sample types. As for this clone: Its antigen is still unknown. Base-call qualities are not available, and no considerably larger clone is one nucleotide away.

Sequences KGHDR (CDR1) and SFDVKD (CDR2) are obtained from the germline V gene. The CDR3, from cysteine to phenylalanine, totals 14 residues. Only the CDR3 portion is preserved as DNA: 42 bases, with reading frame beginning at the first base. V loses 5 bases of germline sequence and J loses 5 bases, and the interval between the two ends is 15 bases. The TCR was taken from a human donor in a cohort sampled during active COVID-19. Sequencing was performed on peripheral blood. The chain was built from TRBV24-1 and TRBJ2-7; TRBD2 might be the D gene, on 5 matching bases. The nucleotide sequence reads TGTGCCACCAGTGCGTCCTGGGGAGTAGACGAGCAGTACTTC. The resulting protein is CATSASWGVDEQYF.